These T cell receptor beta chains were read from a single sample in a study of T-cell memory formation after mild COVID-19. TCRdb passed the 5' RACE reads through MiXCR, listing each CDR3 protein once. The sample has 110,000 or so distinct CDR3 sequences, 22% seen once; the top ten hold approximately 41%. The sample comprised PBMCs or a T cell subset sorted from them (not recorded which). Receptors originate from a man younger than 35 who had mild COVID-19 (a few samples of this study predate the infection). Cell type and time point are not known. Each CDR3 is given with its conserved first and last residue. The order of the fields is CDR3 length, V gene, D gene, J gene, clone size, CDR3 protein, CDR3 DNA. A D gene is named only where the DNA matches it firmly. Clone size is stated in some rows and not others, as once, few, many or a class when expanded.

length: 13
V: TRBV3-1
D: .
J: TRBJ1-5
size: .
CDR3: CASSQGQPQPQHF
DNA: TGTGCCAGCAGCCAAGGGCAACCCCAGCCCCAGCATTTT

length: 15
V: TRBV19
D: .
J: TRBJ1-1
size: .
CDR3: CASSITRRMNTEAFF
DNA: TGTGCCAGTAGTATCACAAGGCGGATGAACACTGAAGCTTTCTTT

length: 14
V: TRBV4-1
D: .
J: TRBJ2-3
size: few
CDR3: CASSQEKGTDTQYF
DNA: TGCGCCAGCAGCCAAGAGAAGGGGACAGATACGCAGTATTTT

length: 17
V: TRBV4-3
D: TRBD1
J: TRBJ1-2
size: .
CDR3: CASSQDLSPTGGYGYTF
DNA: TGCGCCAGCAGCCAAGATCTTAGCCCGACAGGGGGCTATGGCTACACCTTC

length: 13
V: TRBV28
D: .
J: TRBJ2-7
size: many
CDR3: CASESQFLNEQYF
DNA: TGTGCCAGCGAGTCTCAGTTCCTGAACGAGCAGTACTTC

length: 16
V: TRBV19
D: .
J: TRBJ1-1
size: .
CDR3: CASSIVGANGDTEAFF
DNA: TGTGCCAGTAGTATAGTAGGTGCCAACGGGGACACTGAAGCTTTCTTT

length: 19
V: TRBV5-1
D: TRBD2
J: TRBJ2-1
size: few
CDR3: CASTHRGPHRDYSYNEQFF
DNA: TGCGCCAGCACCCACCGGGGTCCCCACCGGGACTACTCCTACAATGAGCAGTTCTTC

length: 17
V: TRBV27
D: TRBD1
J: TRBJ2-1
size: many
CDR3: CASRTGGVRGAYNEQFF
DNA: TGTGCCAGCAGGACAGGGGGCGTGAGAGGGGCCTACAATGAGCAGTTCTTC

length: 16
V: TRBV19
D: .
J: TRBJ1-1
size: few
CDR3: CASSSPTGRRVTEAFF
DNA: TGTGCCAGTAGTTCGCCGACAGGCCGGCGGGTCACTGAAGCTTTCTTT

length: 13
V: TRBV12-3/TRBV12-4
D: .
J: TRBJ1-2
size: .
CDR3: CASSSPGESGYTF
DNA: TGTGCCAGCAGTTCTCCAGGGGAATCTGGCTACACCTTC

length: 14
V: TRBV12-3/TRBV12-4
D: .
J: TRBJ2-7
size: few
CDR3: CASSFGRTTYEQYF
DNA: TGTGCCAGCAGTTTCGGGCGGACCACCTACGAGCAGTACTTC

length: 16
V: TRBV7-9
D: .
J: TRBJ2-4
size: few
CDR3: CASSPYPGQEEDIQYF
DNA: TGTGCCAGCAGCCCCTACCCAGGGCAGGAGGAAGACATTCAGTACTTC

length: 14
V: TRBV6-1
D: .
J: TRBJ2-7
size: .
CDR3: CASSELWGFHEQYF
DNA: TGTGCCAGCAGTGAACTTTGGGGCTTCCACGAGCAGTACTTC

length: 16
V: TRBV6-5
D: .
J: TRBJ2-7
size: few
CDR3: CASSYSGRESWVEQYF
DNA: TGTGCCAGCAGTTACTCGGGCAGGGAAAGTTGGGTCGAGCAGTACTTC

length: 13
V: TRBV6-5
D: .
J: TRBJ2-2
size: .
CDR3: CASSYGVAGELFF
DNA: TGTGCCAGCAGTTACGGGGTCGCCGGGGAGCTGTTTTTT

length: 14
V: TRBV7-2
D: .
J: TRBJ2-4
size: .
CDR3: CASSLGIGLDIQYF
DNA: TGTGCCAGCAGCTTAGGGATCGGTTTGGACATTCAGTACTTC

length: 15
V: TRBV7-9
D: .
J: TRBJ1-2
size: .
CDR3: CASSSPGLTNYGYTF
DNA: TGTGCCAGCAGCTCGCCAGGGTTAACTAACTATGGCTACACCTTC

length: 14
V: TRBV27
D: .
J: TRBJ2-5
size: .
CDR3: CASSFQGSQETQYF
DNA: TGTGCCAGCAGTTTTCAGGGGTCCCAAGAGACCCAGTACTTC

length: 13
V: TRBV2
D: TRBD1
J: TRBJ2-1
size: .
CDR3: CASTGTGLNEQFF
DNA: TGTGCCAGCACAGGGACAGGGCTCAATGAGCAGTTCTTC

length: 15
V: TRBV7-9
D: .
J: TRBJ1-3
size: .
CDR3: CASSLKGVTGNTIYF
DNA: TGTGCCAGCAGCCTGAAGGGGGTGACCGGAAACACCATATATTTT